This note documents a single TCR beta chain sequence. Only in-frame clones appear in the TCRdb table, and some are missing; sequencing was by immunoSEQ multiplex PCR. The sample gives about 76,000 clones, 80% to 85% of which show up once; roughly a quarter is in the top ten. This entry belongs to a study of blood T cell repertoires in COVID-19. The length of the CDR3 is 15 residues. V lost 0 bases and J lost 7, with 15 bases in between. The V gene's germline CDR1 is MNHNY and CDR2 SVGAGI (reference sequence). The rearrangement joins TRBV6-6 to TRBJ2-5, with D perhaps TRBD1 (5 bases). The sequencing input was peripheral blood. This clonotype was obtained from a human donor in a cohort sampled during active COVID-19. The DNA for the CDR3 is TGTGCCAGCAGTTACTCGGTGTCAGGGAATCCGACCCAGTACTTC. Translating it yields CASSYSVSGNPTQYF.